These T cell receptor beta chains were read from a single sample in a study of blood T cell repertoires in COVID-19. The table came from immunoSEQ multiplex PCR; TCRdb's copy has only in-frame clones and leaves some out. The table shows some 120,000 clones, with about 92% occurring only once. Material: peripheral blood. These receptors all stem from a man between 60 and 75 years old with COVID-19, enrolled during active disease. Each CDR3 is given with its conserved first and last residue. A D gene is named only where the DNA matches it firmly. Clone sizes are given selectively: once, few, many, or a class where the clone is expanded.

DNA,CDR3,D,size,V,J
TGTGCCAGCTCACCATCGACAGGGTCCGGGGCCAACGTCCTGACTTTC,CASSPSTGSGANVLTF,TRBD1,-,TRBV18,TRBJ2-6
TGTGCCAGCAGCCAAGATTTCGAGACTAGCGGGAGGGCTCAGTTCTTC,CASSQDFETSGRAQFF,TRBD2,-,TRBV3-1/TRBV3-2,TRBJ2-1
TGTGCCAGCAGCCCCCAGGTACCTGGGGCCAACGTCCTGACTTTC,CASSPQVPGANVLTF,-,-,TRBV7-3,TRBJ2-6
TGTGCCAGCACCGGGGGGGAATACAATGAGCAGTTCTTC,CASTGGEYNEQFF,TRBD2,-,TRBV7-2,TRBJ2-1
TGTGCCAGCAGTTTTGGTCAGAATGAGCAGTTCTTC,CASSFGQNEQFF,-,once,TRBV28,TRBJ2-1
TGTGCCAGCAGCCCAAGACAGAGCAATTCACCCCTCCACTTT,CASSPRQSNSPLHF,-,once,TRBV7-8,TRBJ1-6
TGTGCCAGCAGCCAAGATACGGGGACTAGGATAACAGATACGCAGTATTTT,CASSQDTGTRITDTQYF,TRBD2,-,TRBV14,TRBJ2-3
TGTGCCAGCAGCTCCCCCGCCTACTACTCCTACGAGCAGTACTTC,CASSSPAYYSYEQYF,-,few,TRBV7-9,TRBJ2-7
TGCAGTGCTAGTAACAGTTTATTCTATGGCTACACCTTC,CSASNSLFYGYTF,-,-,TRBV20-1,TRBJ1-2
TGCGCCAGCAGCCAAGATGCAGTGATCGAAAAACTGTTTTTT,CASSQDAVIEKLFF,-,-,TRBV4-1,TRBJ1-4
TGTGCCAGCAGCCGGGACTATCTCTACGAGCAGTACTTC,CASSRDYLYEQYF,TRBD2,-,TRBV7-8,TRBJ2-7
TGTGCCTGGGTGAGCGGGAGGGGTCGGACCCAGTACTTC,CAWVSGRGRTQYF,TRBD2,-,TRBV30,TRBJ2-5
TGTGCCAGCAGCCCACGGAGGGAAACAGCGAACACCGGGGAGCTGTTTTTT,CASSPRRETANTGELFF,-,-,TRBV14,TRBJ2-2
TGTGCCAGCAGTGAATTTAAGGGGTGGGACACTGAAGCTTTCTTT,CASSEFKGWDTEAFF,-,-,TRBV25-1,TRBJ1-1
TGCGCCAGCAGACTAGCGGGAGACTACAATGAGCAGTTCTTC,CASRLAGDYNEQFF,TRBD2,-,TRBV5-1,TRBJ2-1
TGTGCCAGCAGCAAGAGGACAGGGTACACTGAAGCTTTCTTT,CASSKRTGYTEAFF,TRBD1,-,TRBV7-9,TRBJ1-1
TGCGCCAGCAGCTTGGACAGGGGGCTACCCTATGGCTACACCTTC,CASSLDRGLPYGYTF,TRBD1,-,TRBV5-1,TRBJ1-2
TGTGCCAGTAGTATGAGGGGTTTGCGGGAGCTTAACAATGAGCAGTTCTTC,CASSMRGLRELNNEQFF,TRBD2,-,TRBV19,TRBJ2-1
TGTGCCAGCAGACTTATGGACAATAACTATGGCTACACCTTC,CASRLMDNNYGYTF,-,-,TRBV7-9,TRBJ1-2
TGTGCCAGCAGCGTTTCCGGACAGCTCTATGGCTACACCTTC,CASSVSGQLYGYTF,-,-,TRBV9,TRBJ1-2
TGTGCCAGCAGCCCCCGGGGGGAGGAAGAGACCCAGTACTTC,CASSPRGEEETQYF,TRBD2,-,TRBV5-6,TRBJ2-5
TGTGCCAGCAGTTCCCGACTAGCGGGAAGGGAGGAGACCCAGTACTTC,CASSSRLAGREETQYF,TRBD2,-,TRBV5-4,TRBJ2-5
TGTGCCACCAGTGACCCCACAGGGGGCGGTGACTATGGCTACACCTTC,CATSDPTGGGDYGYTF,TRBD1,-,TRBV24-1,TRBJ1-2
TGTGCCAGCAGACCCCGGGACAGGGGGGGTTATGGCTACACCTTC,CASRPRDRGGYGYTF,TRBD1,once,TRBV6-6,TRBJ1-2
TGTGCCACCAGTGACCCCTCATCGCTAGCAACAGATACGCAGTATTTT,CATSDPSSLATDTQYF,-,-,TRBV24-1,TRBJ2-3
TGTGCCAGCAGTTACGGTGGGAGGGACTCCTACGAGCAGTACTTC,CASSYGGRDSYEQYF,TRBD2,-,TRBV6-5,TRBJ2-7
TGTGCCAGCAGCGTAGGCAGCGGAGCTAACTATGGCTACACCTTC,CASSVGSGANYGYTF,-,-,TRBV9,TRBJ1-2
TGTGCCAGTTTCCCGGGGGGGCAGGACTATGGCTACACCTTC,CASFPGGQDYGYTF,-,-,TRBV28,TRBJ1-2
TGTGCTAGCAGCTTAGTACTAGCGGGATACAATGAGCAGTTCTTC,CASSLVLAGYNEQFF,TRBD2,once,TRBV7-7,TRBJ2-1
TGTGCCAGCAGCCAAGATCGACAGATCAACTATGGCTACACCTTC,CASSQDRQINYGYTF,-,-,TRBV4-2,TRBJ1-2
TGTGCCAGCAGTTACAGGGGCGCTGAAGCTTTCTTT,CASSYRGAEAFF,-,-,TRBV6-5,TRBJ1-1
TGTGCCAGCATCTTGCGGACTAGCGGGAACCATGAGCAGTTCTTC,CASILRTSGNHEQFF,TRBD2,-,TRBV6-5,TRBJ2-1
TGTGCCAGCAGTGAAAACTACAGGTACACTGAAGCTTTCTTT,CASSENYRYTEAFF,-,-,TRBV25-1,TRBJ1-1
TGTGCCAGCAGCCTTAGCGGGGGATCCTACAATGAGCAGTTCTTC,CASSLSGGSYNEQFF,TRBD2,-,TRBV11-3,TRBJ2-1
TGTGCCAGTAGAAGGCCCACAGACAATGAAAAACTGTTTTTT,CASRRPTDNEKLFF,-,-,TRBV19,TRBJ1-4
TGCGCCAGCAGCTTACTAGCGGACCTCACAGATACGCAGTATTTT,CASSLLADLTDTQYF,TRBD2,-,TRBV5-1,TRBJ2-3
TGTGCCAGTAGTATTGAGAACGAGGAGACCCAGTACTTC,CASSIENEETQYF,-,-,TRBV19,TRBJ2-5
TGTGCCAGCAGCCCCGACGGAAGCGGGAGACTTGAGCAGTTCTTC,CASSPDGSGRLEQFF,TRBD2,-,TRBV5-4,TRBJ2-1
TGTGCCAGCACCGGGACTAGCGCAAGCACAGATACGCAGTATTTT,CASTGTSASTDTQYF,TRBD2,-,TRBV2,TRBJ2-3
TGTGCCAGCAGTTTAACAGGGAGCGGTGAAAAACTGTTTTTT,CASSLTGSGEKLFF,-,-,TRBV27,TRBJ1-4
TGTGCCAGCAGCCCTCTAGCAGATAGTTACAATGAGCAGTTCTTC,CASSPLADSYNEQFF,-,-,TRBV7-9,TRBJ2-1
TGTGCTAGTGGTTTGACTCCGAACACCGGGGAGCTGTTTTTT,CASGLTPNTGELFF,-,-,TRBV12-5,TRBJ2-2
TGTGCCAGCAGCTTAGACCGGAGGACCGGGGAGCTGTTTTTT,CASSLDRRTGELFF,-,few,TRBV7-9,TRBJ2-2
TGTGCCAGCAGCCAAATCACGGTGGGACAGCCCGGCGAATACGAGCAGTACTTC,CASSQITVGQPGEYEQYF,TRBD1,-,TRBV3-1/TRBV3-2,TRBJ2-7
TGTGCCAGCAGCGCCCGCGGGGGCCTCCAAGAGACCCAGTACTTC,CASSARGGLQETQYF,-,-,TRBV11-2,TRBJ2-5
TGTGCCAGCAGCTTATCTGCCAGCTACGAGCAGTACTTC,CASSLSASYEQYF,-,-,TRBV7-3,TRBJ2-7
TGTGCCAGCTCATCGGCAATCGACAGGGGAGACACTGAAGCTTTCTTT,CASSSAIDRGDTEAFF,TRBD1,-,TRBV18,TRBJ1-1
TGTGCCAGCAGATACCGGGACACACCGACCGGGGAGCTGTTTTTT,CASRYRDTPTGELFF,-,-,TRBV6-5,TRBJ2-2
TGTGCCAGTAGGTGGGGCGAAACCTATGGCTACACCTTC,CASRWGETYGYTF,-,-,TRBV19,TRBJ1-2
TGTGCCAGCACGACCCGTAGGGGATCCGAGCAGTACTTC,CASTTRRGSEQYF,-,few,TRBV27,TRBJ2-7
TGTGCCAGCAGTTACTCGTGGGGACTTACAACCGGGGAGCTGTTTTTT,CASSYSWGLTTGELFF,-,-,TRBV6-5,TRBJ2-2
TGTGCCAGCAGCCAAGATTATATTAGCGGGAGGGGCGAGCAGTACTTC,CASSQDYISGRGEQYF,TRBD2,-,TRBV3-1/TRBV3-2,TRBJ2-7
TGTGCCAGCTCACCGGGCGGGTTTATCTACGAGCAGTACTTC,CASSPGGFIYEQYF,-,-,TRBV18,TRBJ2-7
TGTGCCAGCAGCGGGGTTGGGACAGGGGCCAATGAGCAGTTCTTC,CASSGVGTGANEQFF,TRBD1,-,TRBV6-6,TRBJ2-1
TGTGCCAGCAGCTTGGCCACGACCCTAGTCTACGAGCAGTACTTC,CASSLATTLVYEQYF,-,-,TRBV5-4,TRBJ2-7
TGTGCCAGCAGCTTACAGGCAAGCACTGAAGCTTTCTTT,CASSLQASTEAFF,-,-,TRBV7-3,TRBJ1-1
TGTGCCAGCGCGGGAAGCACAGATACGCAGTATTTT,CASAGSTDTQYF,-,-,TRBV6-5,TRBJ2-3
TGTGCCAGCAGTGAGTACAGGGAAGGTTATGGCTACACCTTC,CASSEYREGYGYTF,-,-,TRBV2,TRBJ1-2